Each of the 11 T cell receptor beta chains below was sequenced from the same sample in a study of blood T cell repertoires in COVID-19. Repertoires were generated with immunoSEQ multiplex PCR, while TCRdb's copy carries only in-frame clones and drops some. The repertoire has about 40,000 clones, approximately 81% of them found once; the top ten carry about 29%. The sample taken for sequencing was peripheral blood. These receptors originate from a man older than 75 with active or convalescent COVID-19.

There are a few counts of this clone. The CDR3 spells CASSRLALYEQYF. As DNA, the CDR3 is TGTGCCAGCAGCCGACTAGCGCTCTACGAGCAGTACTTC. This chain uses TRBV7-8 with TRBJ2-7; 8 bases agree with TRBD2. V lost 5 bases to trimming and J lost 3 bases; unmatched junction nucleotides: 3. The CDR3 has 13 amino acids. The V gene's germline CDR1 is SGHVS and CDR2 FQNEAQ.

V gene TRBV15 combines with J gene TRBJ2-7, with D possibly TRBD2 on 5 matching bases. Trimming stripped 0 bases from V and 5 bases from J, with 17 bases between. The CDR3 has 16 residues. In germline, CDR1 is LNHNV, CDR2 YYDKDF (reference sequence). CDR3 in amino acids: CATSRDAGSGGHEQYF. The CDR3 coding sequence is TGTGCCACCAGCAGAGATGCCGGCAGCGGAGGTCACGAGCAGTACTTC.

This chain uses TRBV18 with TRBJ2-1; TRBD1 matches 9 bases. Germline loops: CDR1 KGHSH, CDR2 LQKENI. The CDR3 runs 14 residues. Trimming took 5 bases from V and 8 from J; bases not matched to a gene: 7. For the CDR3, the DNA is TGTGCCAGCTCAGCGGACAGGGGTGGCGATGAGCAGTTCTTC. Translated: CASSADRGGDEQFF.

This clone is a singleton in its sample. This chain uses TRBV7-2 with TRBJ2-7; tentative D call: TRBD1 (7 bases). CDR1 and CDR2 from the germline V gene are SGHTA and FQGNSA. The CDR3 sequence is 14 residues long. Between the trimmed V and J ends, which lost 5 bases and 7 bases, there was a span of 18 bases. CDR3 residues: CASSRKSGGGEQYF. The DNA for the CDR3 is TGTGCCAGCAGCAGAAAATCAGGGGGAGGAGAGCAGTACTTC.

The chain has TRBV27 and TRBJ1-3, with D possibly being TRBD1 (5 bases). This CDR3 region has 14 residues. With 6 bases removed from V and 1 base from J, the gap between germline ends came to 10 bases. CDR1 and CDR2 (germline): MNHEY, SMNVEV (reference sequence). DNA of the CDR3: TGTGCCAGCAGCTTAAGGGGATCTGGAAACACCATATATTTT. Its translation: CASSLRGSGNTIYF.

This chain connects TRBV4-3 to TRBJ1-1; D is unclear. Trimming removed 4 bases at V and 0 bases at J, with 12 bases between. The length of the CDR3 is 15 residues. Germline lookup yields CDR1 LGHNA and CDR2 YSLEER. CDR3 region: CASSPGAALNTEAFF. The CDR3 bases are TGCGCCAGCAGCCCTGGAGCGGCCCTGAACACTGAAGCTTTCTTT.

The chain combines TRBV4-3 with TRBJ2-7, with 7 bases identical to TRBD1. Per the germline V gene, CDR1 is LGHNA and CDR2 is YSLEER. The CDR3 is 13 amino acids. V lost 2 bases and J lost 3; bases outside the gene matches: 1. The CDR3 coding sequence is TGCGCCAGCAGCCAATACAGGGGCTACGAGCAGTACTTC. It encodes CASSQYRGYEQYF.

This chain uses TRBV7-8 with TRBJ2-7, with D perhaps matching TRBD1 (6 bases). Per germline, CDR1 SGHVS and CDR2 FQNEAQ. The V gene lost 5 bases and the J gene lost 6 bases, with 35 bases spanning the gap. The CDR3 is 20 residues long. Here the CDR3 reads CASSPLEYSRDTFGWFEQYF. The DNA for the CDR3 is TGTGCCAGCAGCCCCCTCGAATATTCCCGGGACACCTTCGGATGGTTCGAGCAGTACTTC.

The CDR3 DNA sequence: TGTGCCACCAGCCACAGGAGCTCTGGGGCCAACGTCCTGACTTTC. Protein product: CATSHRSSGANVLTF. The chain uses TRBV15 and TRBJ2-6; maybe TRBD1 (5 bases). Per germline, CDR1 LNHNV and CDR2 YYDKDF (reference sequence). Trimming removed 5 bases at V and 0 bases at J, with 8 bases between. CDR3 size: 15 residues. The variable domain in full, with the rest retrieved from reference TRBV15 and TRBJ2-6, is DAMVIQNPRYQVTQFGKPVTLSCSQTLNHNVMYWYQQKSSQAPKLLFHYYDKDFNNEADTPDNFQSRRPNTSFCFLDIRSPGLGDTAMYLCATSHRSSGANVLTFGAGSRLTVL.

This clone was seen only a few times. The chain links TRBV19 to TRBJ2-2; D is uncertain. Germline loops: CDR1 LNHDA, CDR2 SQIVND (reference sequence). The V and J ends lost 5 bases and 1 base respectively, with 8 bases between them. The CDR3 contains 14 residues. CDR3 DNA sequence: TGTGCCAGTAGTGAGGAAGTGAACACCGGGGAGCTGTTTTTT. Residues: CASSEEVNTGELFF.

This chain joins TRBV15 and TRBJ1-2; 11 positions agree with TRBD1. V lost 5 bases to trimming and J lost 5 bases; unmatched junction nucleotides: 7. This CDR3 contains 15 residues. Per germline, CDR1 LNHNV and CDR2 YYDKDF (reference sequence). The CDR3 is CATSPRTGGVYGYTF. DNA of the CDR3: TGTGCCACCAGCCCTAGGACAGGGGGCGTTTATGGCTACACCTTC.